The rows below give T cell receptor beta chains drawn from one sample of a study of blood T cell repertoires in COVID-19. TCRdb's table, derived via immunoSEQ multiplex PCR, lists solely in-frame clones and lacks some. The table has approximately 360,000 clones, 89% seen once; the top ten hold around 1.3%. The material sequenced was peripheral blood. The origin of the receptors is a man in his forties with acute or convalescent COVID-19. CDR3s include the opening cysteine and the closing phenylalanine or tryptophan. Each record gives: D gene, CDR3 length, J gene, clone size, V gene, CDR3 protein, CDR3 DNA. The D gene is left open where the match is weak. For some rows the clone size is stated as once, few or many, or as a class when expanded; others skip it.

NA | 15 | TRBJ2-7 | NA | TRBV28 | CASSSHPGGMDEQYF | TGTGCCAGCAGTTCTCATCCGGGCGGGATGGACGAGCAGTACTTC
TRBD1 | 15 | TRBJ2-2 | NA | TRBV9 | CASSVRQGRTGELFF | TGTGCCAGCAGCGTTCGACAGGGAAGGACCGGGGAGCTGTTTTTT
NA | 14 | TRBJ1-4 | NA | TRBV5-6 | CASSLGLTGEKLFF | TGTGCCAGCAGCTTGGGGCTTACGGGTGAAAAACTGTTTTTT
TRBD1 | 13 | TRBJ1-2 | NA | TRBV7-8 | CASSFGTGDGYTF | TGTGCCAGCAGCTTTGGGACAGGGGATGGCTACACCTTC
TRBD1 | 15 | TRBJ2-7 | NA | TRBV5-1 | CASSEGWGTAAEQYF | TGCGCCAGCAGCGAAGGGTGGGGGACAGCTGCCGAGCAGTACTTC
NA | 12 | TRBJ2-3 | NA | TRBV30 | CAWDRLSDTQYF | TGTGCCTGGGATAGACTGTCAGATACGCAGTATTTT
TRBD2 | 18 | TRBJ2-3 | NA | TRBV28 | CASSFSLAGTASTDTQYF | TGTGCCAGCAGTTTTTCACTAGCGGGAACCGCTAGCACAGATACGCAGTATTTT
TRBD2 | 17 | TRBJ2-5 | NA | TRBV9 | CASSVSPGLRKLETQYF | TGTGCCAGCAGCGTGAGTCCGGGACTACGTAAGTTAGAGACCCAGTACTTC
NA | 13 | TRBJ1-6 | NA | TRBV19 | CASSPDTNSPLHF | TGTGCCAGTTCGCCGGACACTAATTCACCCCTCCACTTT
TRBD1 | 13 | TRBJ1-2 | once | TRBV7-9 | CASSSGTGVGYTF | TGTGCCAGCAGCTCCGGGACAGGGGTCGGCTACACCTTC
TRBD1 | 16 | TRBJ2-5 | NA | TRBV27 | CASKLFGGQGRETQYF | TGTGCCAGCAAATTGTTTGGAGGACAGGGGAGGGAGACCCAGTACTTC
TRBD1 | 15 | TRBJ2-7 | NA | TRBV5-4 | CASSWGQNLNSEQYF | TGTGCCAGCAGCTGGGGACAGAACCTAAACAGTGAGCAGTACTTC
NA | 16 | TRBJ1-1 | NA | TRBV5-1 | CASSFLQGLGNTEAFF | TGCGCCAGCAGCTTCTTACAGGGTCTCGGGAACACTGAAGCTTTCTTT
NA | 13 | TRBJ1-6 | NA | TRBV12-3/TRBV12-4 | CASRLIQNSPLHF | TGTGCCAGCAGACTGATACAGAATTCACCCCTCCACTTT
NA | 13 | TRBJ1-3 | few | TRBV2 | CASKGDSGNTIYF | TGTGCCAGCAAGGGGGATTCTGGAAACACCATATATTTT
NA | 13 | TRBJ1-4 | NA | TRBV7-9 | CASNRDINEKLFF | TGTGCCAGCAACAGGGACATTAATGAAAAACTGTTTTTT
TRBD2 | 16 | TRBJ2-7 | few | TRBV9 | CASSGSGPGVSNEQYF | TGTGCCAGCAGCGGTAGCGGGCCGGGAGTGAGTAACGAGCAGTACTTC
NA | 16 | TRBJ1-3 | NA | TRBV6-6 | CASSYSGGQLGNTIYF | TGTGCCAGCAGTTACTCCGGCGGGCAGCTAGGAAACACCATATATTTT
NA | 17 | TRBJ2-6 | NA | TRBV7-2 | CASSLGPSVSGANVLTF | TGTGCCAGCAGCTTAGGCCCGTCGGTCTCTGGGGCCAACGTCCTGACTTTC
NA | 17 | TRBJ1-3 | NA | TRBV28 | CASSSSGIRGVGNTIYF | TGTGCCAGCAGTTCGTCTGGGATCAGGGGCGTTGGAAACACCATATATTTT
NA | 17 | TRBJ1-1 | once | TRBV2 | CASSATGLTFGNTEAFF | TGTGCCAGCAGTGCTACAGGGCTGACCTTCGGGAACACTGAAGCTTTCTTT
NA | 15 | TRBJ2-1 | NA | TRBV9 | CASSPADSSYNEQFF | TGTGCCAGCAGCCCTGCAGACAGCTCCTACAATGAGCAGTTCTTC
NA | 15 | TRBJ2-7 | NA | TRBV4-1 | CASSQDWQGNYEQYF | TGCGCCAGCAGCCAAGATTGGCAGGGGAATTACGAGCAGTACTTC
NA | 15 | TRBJ2-5 | NA | TRBV5-1 | CASSLGSSRLETQYF | TGCGCCAGCAGCTTGGGTTCTTCACGACTGGAGACCCAGTACTTC
TRBD1 | 15 | TRBJ2-4 | NA | TRBV28 | CASSSRQGARDIQYF | TGTGCCAGCAGTTCACGACAGGGGGCGAGGGACATTCAGTACTTC
TRBD1 | 14 | TRBJ1-5 | NA | TRBV30 | CAWSFGQGPRPQHF | TGTGCCTGGAGTTTCGGACAGGGGCCTCGGCCCCAGCATTTT
TRBD1 | 14 | TRBJ1-1 | NA | TRBV29-1 | CSVEGTGGITEAFF | TGCAGCGTTGAAGGGACAGGGGGCATCACTGAAGCTTTCTTT
TRBD1 | 16 | TRBJ1-4 | NA | TRBV25-1 | CASSPAPGQGNEKLFF | TGTGCCAGCAGCCCCGCCCCGGGACAGGGAAATGAAAAACTGTTTTTT